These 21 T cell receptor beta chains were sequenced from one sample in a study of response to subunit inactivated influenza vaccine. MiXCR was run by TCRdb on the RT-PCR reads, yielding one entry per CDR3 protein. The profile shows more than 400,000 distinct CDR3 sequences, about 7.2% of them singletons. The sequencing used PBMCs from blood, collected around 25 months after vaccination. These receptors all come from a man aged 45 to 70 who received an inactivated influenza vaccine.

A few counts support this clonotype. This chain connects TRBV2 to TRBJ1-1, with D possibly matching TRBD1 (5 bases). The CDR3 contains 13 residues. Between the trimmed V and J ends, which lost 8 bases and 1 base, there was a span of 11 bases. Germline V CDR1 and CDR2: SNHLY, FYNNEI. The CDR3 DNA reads TGTGCCAGCCTAGACAGAAGGAACACTGAAGCTTTCTTT. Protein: CASLDRRNTEAFF.

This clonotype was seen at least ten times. In DNA form, the CDR3 reads TGCGCCAGCAGCCTGGCAGGGACTAGCGGGGGGCCGAGCACAGATACGCAGTATTTT. It encodes CASSLAGTSGGPSTDTQYF. This chain uses TRBV5-1 with TRBJ2-3, with 15 bases lining up with TRBD2. The CDR3 contains 19 residues. Germline values: CDR1 SGHRS, CDR2 YFSETQ. Trimming cost V 4 bases and J 0 bases; bases outside gene matches: 9.

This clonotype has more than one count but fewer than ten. CDR3 bases: TGCGCCAGCAGTGAGTCTAGCGGGGGGGCCTATGAGCAGTTCTTC. Amino acid sequence: CASSESSGGAYEQFF. The gene calls are TRBV10-2 and TRBJ2-1; 11 bases are shared with TRBD2. The CDR3 length is 15 residues. The junction had 3 bases not matched to a gene; V was cut back by 0 bases and J by 8 bases. Germline CDR1 is WSHSY and CDR2 is SAAADI.

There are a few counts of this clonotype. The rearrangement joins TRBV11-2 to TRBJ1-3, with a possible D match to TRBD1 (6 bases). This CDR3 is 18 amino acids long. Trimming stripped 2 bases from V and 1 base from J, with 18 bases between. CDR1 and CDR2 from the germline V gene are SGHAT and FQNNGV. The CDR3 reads CASSLLPLQGRSGNTIYF. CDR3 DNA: TGTGCCAGCAGCTTACTACCTCTACAGGGAAGATCTGGAAACACCATATATTTT.

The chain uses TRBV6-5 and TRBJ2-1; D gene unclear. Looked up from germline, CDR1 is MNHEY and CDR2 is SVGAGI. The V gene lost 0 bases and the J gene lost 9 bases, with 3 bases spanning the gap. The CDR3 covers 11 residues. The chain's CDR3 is CASSYSSEQFF. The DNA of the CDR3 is TGTGCCAGCAGTTACTCGTCTGAGCAGTTCTTC.

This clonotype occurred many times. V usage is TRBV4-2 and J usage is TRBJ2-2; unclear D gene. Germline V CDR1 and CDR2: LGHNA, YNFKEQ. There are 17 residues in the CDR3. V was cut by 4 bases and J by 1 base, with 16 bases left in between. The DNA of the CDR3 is TGTGCCAGCAGCCTATCCGGGCCGGGTTTGAACACCGGGGAGCTGTTTTTT. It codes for CASSLSGPGLNTGELFF.

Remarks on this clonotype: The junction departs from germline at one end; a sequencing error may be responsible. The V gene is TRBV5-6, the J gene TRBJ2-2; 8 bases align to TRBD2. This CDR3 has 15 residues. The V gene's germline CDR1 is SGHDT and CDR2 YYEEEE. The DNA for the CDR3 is TGTGCCAGCAGGTTGGTGACTAGCGACACCGGGGAGCTGTTTTTT. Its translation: CASRLVTSDTGELFF.

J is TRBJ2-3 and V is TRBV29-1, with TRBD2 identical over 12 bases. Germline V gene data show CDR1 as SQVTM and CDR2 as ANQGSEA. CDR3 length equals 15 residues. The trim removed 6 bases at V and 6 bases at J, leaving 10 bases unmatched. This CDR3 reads CSVGTSGGPLDTQYF. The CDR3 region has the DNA TGCAGCGTGGGAACTAGCGGGGGGCCCCTGGATACGCAGTATTTT.

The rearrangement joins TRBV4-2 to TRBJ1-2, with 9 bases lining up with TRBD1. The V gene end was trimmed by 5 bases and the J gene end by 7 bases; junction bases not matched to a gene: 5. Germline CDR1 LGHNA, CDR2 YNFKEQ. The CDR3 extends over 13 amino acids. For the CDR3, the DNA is TGTGCCAGCAGCAACAGGGGGCGCGGTGGCTACACCTTC. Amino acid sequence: CASSNRGRGGYTF.

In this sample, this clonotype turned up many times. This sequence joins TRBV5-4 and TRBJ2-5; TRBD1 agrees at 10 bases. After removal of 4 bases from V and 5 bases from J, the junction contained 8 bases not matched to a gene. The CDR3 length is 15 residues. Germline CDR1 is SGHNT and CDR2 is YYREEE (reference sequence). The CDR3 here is CASSNRQGASETQYF. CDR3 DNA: TGTGCCAGCAGCAATCGACAGGGGGCGAGTGAGACCCAGTACTTC. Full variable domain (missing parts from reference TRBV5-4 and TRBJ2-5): ETGVTQSPTHLIKTRGQQVTLRCSSQSGHNTVSWYQQALGQGPQFIFQYYREEENGRGNFPPRFSGLQFPNYSSELNVNALELDDSALYLCASSNRQGASETQYFGPGTRLLVL.

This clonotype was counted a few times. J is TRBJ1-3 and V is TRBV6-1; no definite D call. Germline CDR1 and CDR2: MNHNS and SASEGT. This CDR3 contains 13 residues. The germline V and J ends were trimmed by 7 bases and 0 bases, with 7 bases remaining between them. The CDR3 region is CASKESSGNTIYF. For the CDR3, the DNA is TGTGCCAGCAAGGAAAGCTCTGGAAACACCATATATTTT.

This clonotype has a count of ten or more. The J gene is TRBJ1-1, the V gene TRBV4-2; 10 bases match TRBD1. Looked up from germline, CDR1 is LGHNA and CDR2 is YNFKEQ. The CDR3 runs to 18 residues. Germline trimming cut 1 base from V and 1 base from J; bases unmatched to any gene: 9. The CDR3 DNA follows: TGTGCCAGCAGCCAAGGCCCGGGACAGGGGATCCAGAACACTGAAGCTTTCTTT. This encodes CASSQGPGQGIQNTEAFF.

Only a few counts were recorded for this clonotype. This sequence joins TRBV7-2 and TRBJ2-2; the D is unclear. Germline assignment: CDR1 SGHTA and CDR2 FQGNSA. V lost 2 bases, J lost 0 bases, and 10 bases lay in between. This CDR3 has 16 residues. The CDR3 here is CASSLSLAANTGELFF. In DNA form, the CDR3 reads TGTGCCAGCAGCTTAAGTTTGGCAGCGAACACCGGGGAGCTGTTTTTT.

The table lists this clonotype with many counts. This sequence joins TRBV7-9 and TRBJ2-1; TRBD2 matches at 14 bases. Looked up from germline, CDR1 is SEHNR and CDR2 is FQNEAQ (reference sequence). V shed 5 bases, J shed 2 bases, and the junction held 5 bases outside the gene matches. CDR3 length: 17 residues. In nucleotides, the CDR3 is TGTGCCAGCAGCCCCCGACTAGCGGGAGGGCCCTACAATGAGCAGTTCTTC. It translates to CASSPRLAGGPYNEQFF.

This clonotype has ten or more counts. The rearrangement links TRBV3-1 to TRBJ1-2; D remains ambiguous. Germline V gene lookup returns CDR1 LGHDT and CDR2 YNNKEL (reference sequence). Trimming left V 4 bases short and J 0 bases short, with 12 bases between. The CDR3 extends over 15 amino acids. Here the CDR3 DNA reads TGTGCCAGCAGCCCTGTGCACAGAGCTAACTATGGCTACACCTTC. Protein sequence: CASSPVHRANYGYTF.

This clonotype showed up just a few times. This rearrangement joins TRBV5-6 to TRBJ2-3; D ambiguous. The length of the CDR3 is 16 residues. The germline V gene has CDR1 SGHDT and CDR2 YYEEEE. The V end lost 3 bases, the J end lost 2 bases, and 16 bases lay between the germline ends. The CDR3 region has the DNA TGTGCCAGCAGCTCCCCCTCCACTGGGGTCACAGATACGCAGTATTTT. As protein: CASSSPSTGVTDTQYF. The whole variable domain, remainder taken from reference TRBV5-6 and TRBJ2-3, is DAGVTQSPTHLIKTRGQQVTLRCSPKSGHDTVSWYQQALGQGPQFIFQYYEEEERQRGNFPDRFSGHQFPNYSSELNVNALLLGDSALYLCASSSPSTGVTDTQYFGPGTRLTVL.

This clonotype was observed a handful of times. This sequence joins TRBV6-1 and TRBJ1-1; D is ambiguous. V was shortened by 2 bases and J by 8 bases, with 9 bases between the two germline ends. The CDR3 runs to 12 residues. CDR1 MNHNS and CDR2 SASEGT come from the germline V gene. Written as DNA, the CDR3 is TGTGCCAGCAGTGAATCGGGCGACGAAGCTTTCTTT. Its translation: CASSESGDEAFF.

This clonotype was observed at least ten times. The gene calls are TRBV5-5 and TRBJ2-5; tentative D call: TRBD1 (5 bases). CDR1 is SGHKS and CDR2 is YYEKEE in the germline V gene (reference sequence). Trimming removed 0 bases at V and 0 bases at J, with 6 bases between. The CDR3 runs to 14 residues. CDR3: CASSLDRYQETQYF. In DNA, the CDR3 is TGTGCCAGCAGCTTGGACAGGTACCAAGAGACCCAGTACTTC.

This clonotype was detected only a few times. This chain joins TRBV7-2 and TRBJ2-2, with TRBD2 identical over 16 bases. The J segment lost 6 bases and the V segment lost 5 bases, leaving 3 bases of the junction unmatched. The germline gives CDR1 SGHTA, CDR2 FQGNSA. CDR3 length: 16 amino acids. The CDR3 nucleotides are TGTGCCAGCAGCCAGGGACTAGCGGGAGGGTCCGGGGAGCTGTTTTTT. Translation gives CASSQGLAGGSGELFF.

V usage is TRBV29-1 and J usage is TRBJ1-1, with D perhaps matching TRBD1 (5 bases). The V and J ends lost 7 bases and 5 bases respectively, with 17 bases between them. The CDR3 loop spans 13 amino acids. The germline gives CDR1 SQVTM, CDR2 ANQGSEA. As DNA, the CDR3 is TGCAGCGCCGGGACTAACGTTATAACTGAAGCTTTCTTT. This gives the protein CSAGTNVITEAFF.

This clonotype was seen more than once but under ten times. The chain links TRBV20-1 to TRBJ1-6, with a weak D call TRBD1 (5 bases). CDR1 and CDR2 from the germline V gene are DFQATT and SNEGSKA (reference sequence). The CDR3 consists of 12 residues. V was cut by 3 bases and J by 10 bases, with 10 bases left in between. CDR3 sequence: CSASQRGSPLHF. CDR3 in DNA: TGCAGTGCTAGTCAAAGGGGCTCACCCCTCCACTTT.